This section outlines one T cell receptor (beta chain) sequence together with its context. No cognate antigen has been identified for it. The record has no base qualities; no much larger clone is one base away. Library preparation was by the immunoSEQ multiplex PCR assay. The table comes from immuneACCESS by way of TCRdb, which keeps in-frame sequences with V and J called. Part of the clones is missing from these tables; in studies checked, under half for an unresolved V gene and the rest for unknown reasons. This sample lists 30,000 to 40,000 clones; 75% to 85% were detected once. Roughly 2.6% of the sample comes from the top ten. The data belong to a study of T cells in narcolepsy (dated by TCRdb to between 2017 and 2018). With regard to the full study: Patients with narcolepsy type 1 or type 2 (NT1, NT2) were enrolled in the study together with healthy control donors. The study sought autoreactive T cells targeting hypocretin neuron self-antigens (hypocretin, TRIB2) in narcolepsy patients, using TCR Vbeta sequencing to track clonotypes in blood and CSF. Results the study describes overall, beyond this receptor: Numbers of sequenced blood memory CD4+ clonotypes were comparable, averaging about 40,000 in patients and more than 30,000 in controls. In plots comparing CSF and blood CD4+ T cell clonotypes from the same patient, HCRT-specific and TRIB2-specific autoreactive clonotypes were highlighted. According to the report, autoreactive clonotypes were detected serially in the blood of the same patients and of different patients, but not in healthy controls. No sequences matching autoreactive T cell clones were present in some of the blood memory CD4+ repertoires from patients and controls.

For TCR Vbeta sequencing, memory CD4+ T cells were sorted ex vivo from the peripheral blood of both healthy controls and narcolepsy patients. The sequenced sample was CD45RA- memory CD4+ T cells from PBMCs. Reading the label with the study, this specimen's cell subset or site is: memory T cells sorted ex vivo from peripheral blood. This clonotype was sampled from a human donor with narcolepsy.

At the DNA level, the sequence is TGTGCCAGCAGCTTAGCGAAACAGGCGGGTGAAAAACTGTTTTTT. It specifies CASSLAKQAGEKLFF. The chain couples TRBV7-2 to TRBJ1-4; TRBD1 is a possible D gene, resting on 5 matching bases. V loses 0 bases, J loses 7 bases, and the germline ends lie 12 bases apart. The CDR3 spans 15 residues, from the cysteine through the phenylalanine. Left in the record is the CDR3 DNA by itself, 45 bases read in frame from the first base. Taken from the germline V gene, the CDR1 and CDR2 loops are SGHTA and FQGNSA.